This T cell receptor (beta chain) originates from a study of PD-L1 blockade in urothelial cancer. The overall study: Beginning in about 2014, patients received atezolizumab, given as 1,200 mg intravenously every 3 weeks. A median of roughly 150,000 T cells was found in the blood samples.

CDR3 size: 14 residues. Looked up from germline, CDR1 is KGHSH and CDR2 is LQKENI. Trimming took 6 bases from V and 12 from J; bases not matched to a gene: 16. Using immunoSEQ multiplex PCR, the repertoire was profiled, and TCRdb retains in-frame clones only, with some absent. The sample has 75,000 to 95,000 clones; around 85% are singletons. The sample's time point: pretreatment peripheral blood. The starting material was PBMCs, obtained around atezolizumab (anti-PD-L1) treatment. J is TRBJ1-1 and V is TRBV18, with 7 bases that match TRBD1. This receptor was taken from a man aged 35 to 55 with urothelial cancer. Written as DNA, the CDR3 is TGTGCCAGCTCGCGGGGGGACAGCCCCCTGTTATCTTTCTTT. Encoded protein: CASSRGDSPLLSFF.